This T cell receptor beta chain derives from a study of Ad26.COV2.S vaccination and SARS-CoV-2 variants. For the study at large: Ad26.COV2.S, an intramuscular injection, was given once or twice 56 days apart.

V lost 4 bases and J 7 bases, leaving 10 bases between the germline ends. This CDR3 is built from 13 residues. CDR1 MNHNY and CDR2 SVGAGI come from the germline V gene (reference sequence). Study conclusions and caveats: Breadth and depth estimates from TCRs may understate total T cell responses. Participants given vaccine showed non-spike TCR breadth similar to that of placebo recipients.

With respect to this clone: Its antigen is still unknown.

Treatment here: approximately 18 received Ad26.COV2.S at low or high dose, single or two shots; about 5 received placebo; per-sample allocation not given. Each sample was drawn 63 days after the first injection (of vaccine or placebo). Measured with immunoSEQ multiplex PCR; TCRdb has only the in-frame clones, and not every one. This sample has a few hundred thousand clones, with approximately 87% found just once. The TCR was taken from a person aged 18 to 59 who received the Ad26.COV2.S COVID-19 vaccine or a placebo. The chain employs TRBV6-6 and TRBJ1-4; no reliable D call. Material: peripheral blood, obtained in a trial of Ad26.COV2.S vaccine versus placebo. CDR3 nucleotide sequence: TGTGCCAGCAGTTTGGGGATTGGTGAAAAACTGTTTTTT. This gives the protein CASSLGIGEKLFF.